This T cell receptor beta chain was profiled in a study of T cells of healthy individuals (dated by TCRdb to 2016 to 2018). The library came from 5' RACE. TCRdb names Illumina MiSeq as the instrument used. The raw public data were reprocessed by TCRdb itself: fastp quality trimming at Q25, MiXCR clonotype calling, in-frame beta chains only. CDR3 protein sequences are deduplicated, and each keeps its most common genes and DNA. This sample gives about 96,000 distinct CDR3 sequences in total; approximately 16% of them show up just once. Jointly, the top ten make up around 6.5% of the sample. The CDR3 goes from the cysteine to the phenylalanine over 13 residues. Only CDR3 DNA is held: 39 bases, read in frame from base 1. V is shortened by 5 bases, J by 7 bases, and the region joining them spans 15 bases. The germline V gene yields MDHEN for CDR1 and SYDVKM for CDR2. This clonotype was observed once. The specificity of this receptor is unknown. No base quality values were provided; no much bigger clone lies one nucleotide off. A lone read gives weak evidence.

The receptor was derived from a human donor in good health. The sequence joins TRBV28 to TRBJ2-7; the D gene lacks a confident call. The CDR3 is CASSPSRWDEQYF. DNA sequence: TGTGCCAGCAGTCCCTCTCGGTGGGATGAGCAGTACTTC.